The rows below give T cell receptor beta chains drawn from one sample of a study of cytotoxic CD8 clonotypes in ibrutinib-treated CLL. TCRdb's table, derived via immunoSEQ multiplex PCR, lists solely in-frame clones and lacks some. The top ten clones hold around 7.7% of a sample with about 74,000 clones, approximately 80% of them seen once. The sample in question was PBMCs, obtained at disease progression, from a patient treated with ibrutinib. The receptor source for this set is a human donor with chronic lymphocytic leukemia. Both conserved end residues are part of each CDR3. A D gene is named only where the DNA matches it firmly. Size is omitted from some rows. Given values are once, few, many or a class for expanded clones.

V,size,J,D,DNA,CDR3
TRBV30,-,TRBJ1-4,-,TGTGCCTGGAGCCTTTCTGGGCCCACATCGCAAAAACTGTTTTTT,CAWSLSGPTSQKLFF
TRBV30,few,TRBJ2-2,TRBD2,TGTGCCTGGAGAGACAGACGACTAGCGGGAGTTACCGGGGAGCTGTTTTTT,CAWRDRRLAGVTGELFF
TRBV28,-,TRBJ1-4,TRBD1,TGTGCCAGCAGTTCATATTGGGAACAGGGGGGTGAAAAACTGTTTTTT,CASSSYWEQGGEKLFF
TRBV4-1,once,TRBJ1-2,-,TGCGCCAGCAGCCAAGCGGGGGGAAACTATGGCTACACCTTC,CASSQAGGNYGYTF
TRBV7-9,medium-sized,TRBJ1-2,TRBD1,TGTGCCAGCTTGGGACAGAACTATGGCTACACCTTC,CASLGQNYGYTF
TRBV11-3,once,TRBJ2-7,-,TGTGCCAGCAGCTTACAGGGATACGAGCAGTACTTC,CASSLQGYEQYF
TRBV5-4,-,TRBJ2-1,-,TGTGCCAACCATAGACAGGATGACAATGAGCAGTTCTTC,CANHRQDDNEQFF
TRBV28,-,TRBJ1-2,-,TGTGCCAGCAGGGACAGTCGTTCCGTGGGAGGCTACACCTTC,CASRDSRSVGGYTF
TRBV30,-,TRBJ2-3,TRBD2,TGTGCCTGGAGTACCACTAGCGGGGGCACGCAGTATTTT,CAWSTTSGGTQYF
TRBV2,-,TRBJ2-1,-,TGTGCCAGACGATTGAGAGCGGACCCGAGCTCCTACAATGAGCAGTTCTTC,CARRLRADPSSYNEQFF
TRBV27,-,TRBJ1-4,-,TGTGCCAGCAGTTCCCTCGGACGGACAAGTAATGAAAAACTGTTTTTT,CASSSLGRTSNEKLFF
TRBV18,-,TRBJ1-5,-,TGTGCCAGCTCACCACTGGGAGGAAATCAGCCCCAGCATTTT,CASSPLGGNQPQHF
TRBV6-5,few,TRBJ1-6,TRBD1,TGTGCCAGCAGTTACACGGGACAGGGGTCACCCCTCCACTTT,CASSYTGQGSPLHF
TRBV4-2,-,TRBJ2-1,-,TGTGCCAGCAGCCACAGACTTGTCAATGAGCAGTTCTTC,CASSHRLVNEQFF
TRBV7-8,-,TRBJ2-7,-,TGTGCCAGCAGCTTAGCGCACGGGAAGTCCTACGAGCAGTACTTC,CASSLAHGKSYEQYF
TRBV30,-,TRBJ1-6,TRBD1,TGTGCCTGGAGCGCCATCCTTCGGGACAGCTCCTATAATTCACCCCTCCACTTT,CAWSAILRDSSYNSPLHF
TRBV7-3,few,TRBJ2-3,-,TGTGCCAGCAGCTTAAATTGGGGAGATACGCAGTATTTT,CASSLNWGDTQYF
TRBV7-8,-,TRBJ2-1,-,TGTGCCAGCAGCTTAGGATCGACAGGGGTGCGGGAGGGTTACAATGAGCAGTTCTTC,CASSLGSTGVREGYNEQFF
TRBV28,few,TRBJ1-5,TRBD1,TGTGCCAGCACCCCGACAGGGGGCTTTCAGCCCCAGCATTTT,CASTPTGGFQPQHF
TRBV9,-,TRBJ2-3,TRBD2,TGTGCCAGCAGCCCATATTTACTAGCGGGAGTAAGAGATACGCAGTATTTT,CASSPYLLAGVRDTQYF
TRBV14,-,TRBJ1-1,-,TGTGCCAGCAGCCAAGATCTCCTATCTATCATGAACACTGAAGCTTTCTTT,CASSQDLLSIMNTEAFF
TRBV28,once,TRBJ2-7,-,TGTGCCAGCAGCCCCCTCGAGGGGGGTTCCTACGAGCAGTACTTC,CASSPLEGGSYEQYF
TRBV10-3,-,TRBJ1-1,-,TGTGCCATCAGTGAGTCATTAGTACTGAACACTGAAGCTTTCTTT,CAISESLVLNTEAFF
TRBV27,once,TRBJ1-4,-,TGTGCCAGCAGCCGGGACGGGTTCTTTAATGAAAAACTGTTTTTT,CASSRDGFFNEKLFF